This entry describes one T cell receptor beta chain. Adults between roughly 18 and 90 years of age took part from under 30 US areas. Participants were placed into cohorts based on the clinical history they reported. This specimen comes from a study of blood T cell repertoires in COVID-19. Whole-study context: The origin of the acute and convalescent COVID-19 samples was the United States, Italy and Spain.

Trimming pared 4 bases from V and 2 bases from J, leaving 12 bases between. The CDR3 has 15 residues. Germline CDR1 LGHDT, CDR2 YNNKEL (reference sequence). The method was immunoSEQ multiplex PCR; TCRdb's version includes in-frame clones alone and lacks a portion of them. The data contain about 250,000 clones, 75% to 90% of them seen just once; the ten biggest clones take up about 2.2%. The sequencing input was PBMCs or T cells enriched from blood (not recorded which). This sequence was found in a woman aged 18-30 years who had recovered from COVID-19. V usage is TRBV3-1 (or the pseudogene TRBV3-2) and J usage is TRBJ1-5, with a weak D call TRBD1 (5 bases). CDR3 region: CASSPWGVGNQPQHF. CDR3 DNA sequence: TGTGCCAGCAGCCCTTGGGGGGTCGGCAATCAGCCCCAGCATTTT.